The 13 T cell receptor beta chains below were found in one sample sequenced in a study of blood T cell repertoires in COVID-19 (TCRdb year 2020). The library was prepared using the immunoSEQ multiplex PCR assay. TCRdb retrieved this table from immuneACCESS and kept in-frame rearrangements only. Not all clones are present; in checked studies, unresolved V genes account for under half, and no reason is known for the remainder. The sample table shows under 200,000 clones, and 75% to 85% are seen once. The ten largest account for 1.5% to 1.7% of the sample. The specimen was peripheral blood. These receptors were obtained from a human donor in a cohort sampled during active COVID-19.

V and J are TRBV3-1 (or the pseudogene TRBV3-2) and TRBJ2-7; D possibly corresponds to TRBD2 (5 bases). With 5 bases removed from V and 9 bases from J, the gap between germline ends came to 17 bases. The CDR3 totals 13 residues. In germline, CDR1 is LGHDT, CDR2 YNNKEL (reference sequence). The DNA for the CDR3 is TGTGCCAGCAGCTCCGTGATGGGAGCCGTGCAGTACTTC. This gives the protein CASSSVMGAVQYF.

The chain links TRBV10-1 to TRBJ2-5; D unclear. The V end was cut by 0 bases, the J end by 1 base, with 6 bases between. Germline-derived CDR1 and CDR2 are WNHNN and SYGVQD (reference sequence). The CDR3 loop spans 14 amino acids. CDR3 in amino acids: CASSESASQETQYF. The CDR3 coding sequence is TGCGCCAGCAGTGAGTCGGCCAGCCAAGAGACCCAGTACTTC.

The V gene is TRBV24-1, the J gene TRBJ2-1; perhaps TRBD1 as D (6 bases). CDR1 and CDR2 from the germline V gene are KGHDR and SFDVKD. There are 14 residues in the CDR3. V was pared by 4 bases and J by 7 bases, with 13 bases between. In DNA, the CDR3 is TGTGCCACCAGTGACCCGACAGGAGGAAATGAGCAGTTCTTC. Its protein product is CATSDPTGGNEQFF.

CDR3 loop: CASSRGTSSASRGQETQYF. CDR3 bases: TGTGCCAGCAGCAGGGGGACTAGCAGCGCTAGTAGGGGCCAAGAGACCCAGTACTTC. The chain uses TRBV11-3 and TRBJ2-5; 9 bases map to TRBD2. Germline V gives CDR1 SGHNT, CDR2 YENEEA. The V and J ends lost 5 bases and 1 base, in that order; junction bases with no gene match: 17. This CDR3 spans 19 amino acids.

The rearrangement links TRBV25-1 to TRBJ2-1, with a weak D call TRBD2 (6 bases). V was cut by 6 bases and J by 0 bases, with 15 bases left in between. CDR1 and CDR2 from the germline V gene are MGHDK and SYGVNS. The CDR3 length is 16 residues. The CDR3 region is CASSLWAGSSYNEQFF. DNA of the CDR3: TGTGCCAGCAGCCTATGGGCGGGGAGCTCCTACAATGAGCAGTTCTTC.

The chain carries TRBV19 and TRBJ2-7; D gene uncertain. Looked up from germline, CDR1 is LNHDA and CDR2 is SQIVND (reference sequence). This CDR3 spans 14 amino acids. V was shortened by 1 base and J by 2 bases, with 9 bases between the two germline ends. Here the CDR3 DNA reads TGTGCCAGTAGTATAGGGAGCCAGCCCTACGAGCAGTACTTC. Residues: CASSIGSQPYEQYF.

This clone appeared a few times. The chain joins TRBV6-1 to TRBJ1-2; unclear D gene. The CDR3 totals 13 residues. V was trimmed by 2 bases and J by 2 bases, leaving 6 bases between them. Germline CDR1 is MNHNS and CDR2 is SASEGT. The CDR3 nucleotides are TGTGCCAGCAGTGAAATCGGGAACTATGGCTACACCTTC. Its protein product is CASSEIGNYGYTF.

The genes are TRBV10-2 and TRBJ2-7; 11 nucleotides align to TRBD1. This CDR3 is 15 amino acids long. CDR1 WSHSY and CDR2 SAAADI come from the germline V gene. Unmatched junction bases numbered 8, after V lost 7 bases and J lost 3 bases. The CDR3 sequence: CASKGRGQGDYEQYF. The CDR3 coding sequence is TGCGCCAGCAAAGGGAGGGGACAGGGGGACTACGAGCAGTACTTC.

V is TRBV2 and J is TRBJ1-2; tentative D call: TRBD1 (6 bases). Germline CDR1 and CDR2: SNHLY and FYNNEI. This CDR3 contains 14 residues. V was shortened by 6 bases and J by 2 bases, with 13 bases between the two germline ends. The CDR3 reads CASRRDMSNYGYTF. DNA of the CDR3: TGTGCCAGCAGGAGGGACATGTCAAACTATGGCTACACCTTC.

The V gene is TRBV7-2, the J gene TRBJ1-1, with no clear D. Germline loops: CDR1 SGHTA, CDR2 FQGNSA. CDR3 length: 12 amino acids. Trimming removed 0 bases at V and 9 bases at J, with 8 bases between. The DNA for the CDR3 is TGTGCCAGCAGCTTAGCGCGTTCCCAAGCTTTCTTT. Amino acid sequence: CASSLARSQAFF. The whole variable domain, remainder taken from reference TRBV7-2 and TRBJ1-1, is GAGVSQSPSNKVTEKGKDVELRCDPISGHTALYWYRQSLGQGLEFLIYFQGNSAPDKSGLPSDRFSAERTGGSVSTLTIQRTQQEDSAVYLCASSLARSQAFFGQGTRLTVV.

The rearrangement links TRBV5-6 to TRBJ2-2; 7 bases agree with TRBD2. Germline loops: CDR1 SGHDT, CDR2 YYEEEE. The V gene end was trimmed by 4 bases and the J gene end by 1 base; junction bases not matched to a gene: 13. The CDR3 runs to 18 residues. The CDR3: CASSKNLAGVKNTGELFF. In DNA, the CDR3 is TGTGCCAGCAGCAAAAATCTGGCGGGAGTAAAGAACACCGGGGAGCTGTTTTTT.

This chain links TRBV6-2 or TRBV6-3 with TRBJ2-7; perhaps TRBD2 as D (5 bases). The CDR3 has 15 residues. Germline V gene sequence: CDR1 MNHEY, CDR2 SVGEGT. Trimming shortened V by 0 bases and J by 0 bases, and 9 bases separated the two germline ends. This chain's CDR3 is CASSYSRVLSYEQYF. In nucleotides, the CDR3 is TGTGCCAGCAGTTACTCGCGGGTCCTCTCCTACGAGCAGTACTTC.

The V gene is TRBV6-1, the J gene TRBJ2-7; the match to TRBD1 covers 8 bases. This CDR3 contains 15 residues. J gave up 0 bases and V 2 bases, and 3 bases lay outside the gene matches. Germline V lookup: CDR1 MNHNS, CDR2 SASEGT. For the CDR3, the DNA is TGTGCCAGCAGTGAACAGGGGGCGAGCTCCTACGAGCAGTACTTC. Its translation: CASSEQGASSYEQYF.